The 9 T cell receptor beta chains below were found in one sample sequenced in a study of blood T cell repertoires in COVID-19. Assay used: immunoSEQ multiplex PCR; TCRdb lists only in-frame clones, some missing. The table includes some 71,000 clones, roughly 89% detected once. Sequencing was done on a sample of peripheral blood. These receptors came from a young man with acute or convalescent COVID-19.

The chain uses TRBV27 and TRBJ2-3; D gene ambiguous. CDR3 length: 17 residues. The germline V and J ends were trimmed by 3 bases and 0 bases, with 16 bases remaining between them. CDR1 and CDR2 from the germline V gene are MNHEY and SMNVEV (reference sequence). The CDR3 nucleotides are TGTGCCAGCAGTTTGATCACCGGGTCTCCTAGCACAGATACGCAGTATTTT. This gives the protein CASSLITGSPSTDTQYF.

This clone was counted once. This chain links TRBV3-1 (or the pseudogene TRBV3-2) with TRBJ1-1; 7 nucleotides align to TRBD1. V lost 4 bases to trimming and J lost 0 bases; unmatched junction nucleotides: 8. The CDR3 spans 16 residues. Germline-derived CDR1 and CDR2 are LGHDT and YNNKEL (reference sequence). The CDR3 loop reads CASSLRTGPMNTEAFF. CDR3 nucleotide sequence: TGTGCCAGCAGCCTTCGGACAGGACCCATGAACACTGAAGCTTTCTTT.

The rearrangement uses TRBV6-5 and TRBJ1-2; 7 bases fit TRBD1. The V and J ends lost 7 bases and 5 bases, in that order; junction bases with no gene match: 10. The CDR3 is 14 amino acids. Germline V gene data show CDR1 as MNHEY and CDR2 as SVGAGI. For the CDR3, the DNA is TGTGCCAGCACCTTGCAAGGGGGCAAGTATGGCTACACCTTC. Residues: CASTLQGGKYGYTF.

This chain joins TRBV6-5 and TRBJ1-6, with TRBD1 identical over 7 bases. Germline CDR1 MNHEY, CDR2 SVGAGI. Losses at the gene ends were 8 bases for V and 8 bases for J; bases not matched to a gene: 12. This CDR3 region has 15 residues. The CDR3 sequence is CASGGRDSRYSPLHF. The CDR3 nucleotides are TGTGCCAGCGGGGGTAGGGACAGCCGTTATTCACCCCTCCACTTT.

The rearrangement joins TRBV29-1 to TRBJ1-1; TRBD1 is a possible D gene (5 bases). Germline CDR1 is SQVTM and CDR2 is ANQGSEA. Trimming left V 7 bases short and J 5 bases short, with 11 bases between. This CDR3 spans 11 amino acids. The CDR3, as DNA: TGCAGCGCTGTGGGGGGAACTGAAGCTTTCTTT. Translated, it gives CSAVGGTEAFF.

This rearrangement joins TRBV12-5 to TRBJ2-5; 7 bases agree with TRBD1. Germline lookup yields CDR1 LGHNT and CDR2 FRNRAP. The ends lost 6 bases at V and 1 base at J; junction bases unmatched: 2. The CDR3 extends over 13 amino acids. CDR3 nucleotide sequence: TGTGCTAGTGGACGGGACAGCCAAGAGACCCAGTACTTC. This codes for CASGRDSQETQYF.

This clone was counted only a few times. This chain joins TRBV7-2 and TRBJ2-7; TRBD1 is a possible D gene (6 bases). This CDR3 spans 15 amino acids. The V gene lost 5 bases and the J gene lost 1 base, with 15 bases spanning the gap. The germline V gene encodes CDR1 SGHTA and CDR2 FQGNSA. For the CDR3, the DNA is TGTGCCAGCAGCGGAGTTACAGGGCTTTCCTACGAGCAGTACTTC. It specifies CASSGVTGLSYEQYF.

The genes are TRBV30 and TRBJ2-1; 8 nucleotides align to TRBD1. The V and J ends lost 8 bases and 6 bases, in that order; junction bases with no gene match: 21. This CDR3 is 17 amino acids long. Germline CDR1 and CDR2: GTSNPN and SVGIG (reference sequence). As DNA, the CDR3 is TGTGCCGGAGGACAGGGTTTACCTGGGGCAAGGGTCAATGAGCAGTTCTTC. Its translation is CAGGQGLPGARVNEQFF.

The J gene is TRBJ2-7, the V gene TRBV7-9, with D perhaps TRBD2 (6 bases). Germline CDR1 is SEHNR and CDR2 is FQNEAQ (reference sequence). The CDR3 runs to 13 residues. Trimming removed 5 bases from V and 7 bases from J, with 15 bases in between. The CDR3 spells CASSPRSGEEQYF. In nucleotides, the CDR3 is TGTGCCAGCAGCCCACGCTCGGGGGAAGAGCAGTACTTC.